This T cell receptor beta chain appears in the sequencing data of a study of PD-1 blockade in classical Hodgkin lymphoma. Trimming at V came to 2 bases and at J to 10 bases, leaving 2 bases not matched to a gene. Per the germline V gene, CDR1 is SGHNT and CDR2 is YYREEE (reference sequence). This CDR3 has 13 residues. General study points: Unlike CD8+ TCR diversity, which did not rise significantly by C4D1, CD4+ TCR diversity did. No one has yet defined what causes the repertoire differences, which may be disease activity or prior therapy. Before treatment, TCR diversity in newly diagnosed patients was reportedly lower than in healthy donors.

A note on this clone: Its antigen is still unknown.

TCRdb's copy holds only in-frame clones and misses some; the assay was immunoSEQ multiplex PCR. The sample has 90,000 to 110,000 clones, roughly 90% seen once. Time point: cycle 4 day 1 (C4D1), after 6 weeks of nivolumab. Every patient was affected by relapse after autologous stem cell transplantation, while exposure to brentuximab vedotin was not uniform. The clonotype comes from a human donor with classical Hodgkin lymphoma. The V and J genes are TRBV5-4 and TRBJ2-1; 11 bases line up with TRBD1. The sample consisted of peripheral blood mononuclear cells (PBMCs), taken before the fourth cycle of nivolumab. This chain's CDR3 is CASSFRDRGEQFF. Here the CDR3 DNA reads TGTGCCAGCAGCTTTCGGGACAGGGGGGAGCAGTTCTTC.